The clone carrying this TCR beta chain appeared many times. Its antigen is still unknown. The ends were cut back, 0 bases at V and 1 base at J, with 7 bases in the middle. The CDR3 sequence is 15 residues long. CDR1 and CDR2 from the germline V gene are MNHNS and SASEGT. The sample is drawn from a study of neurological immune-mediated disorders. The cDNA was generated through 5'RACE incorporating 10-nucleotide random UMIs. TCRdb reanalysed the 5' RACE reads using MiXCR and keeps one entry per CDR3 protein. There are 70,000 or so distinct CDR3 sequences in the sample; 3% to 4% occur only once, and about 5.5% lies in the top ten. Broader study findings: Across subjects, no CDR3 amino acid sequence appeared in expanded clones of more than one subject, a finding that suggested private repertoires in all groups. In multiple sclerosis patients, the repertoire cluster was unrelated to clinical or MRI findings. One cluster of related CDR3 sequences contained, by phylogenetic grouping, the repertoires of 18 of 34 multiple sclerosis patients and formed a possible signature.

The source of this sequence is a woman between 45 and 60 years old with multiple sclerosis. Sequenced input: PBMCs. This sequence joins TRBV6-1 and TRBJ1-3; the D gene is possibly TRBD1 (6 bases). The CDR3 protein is CASSEATGSGNTIYF. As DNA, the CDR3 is TGTGCCAGCAGTGAAGCTACAGGGTCTGGAAACACCATATATTTT.